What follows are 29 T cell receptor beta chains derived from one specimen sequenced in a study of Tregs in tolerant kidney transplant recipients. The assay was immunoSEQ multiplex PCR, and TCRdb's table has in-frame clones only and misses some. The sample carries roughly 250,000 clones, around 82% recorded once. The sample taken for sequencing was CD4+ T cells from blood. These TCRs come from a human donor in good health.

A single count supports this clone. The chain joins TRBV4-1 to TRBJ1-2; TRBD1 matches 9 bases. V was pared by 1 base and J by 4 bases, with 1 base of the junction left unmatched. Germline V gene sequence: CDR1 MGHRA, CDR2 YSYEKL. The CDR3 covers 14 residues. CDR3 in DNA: TGCGCCAGCAGCCAAGGGACAGGGGCCTATGGCTACACCTTC. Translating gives CASSQGTGAYGYTF.

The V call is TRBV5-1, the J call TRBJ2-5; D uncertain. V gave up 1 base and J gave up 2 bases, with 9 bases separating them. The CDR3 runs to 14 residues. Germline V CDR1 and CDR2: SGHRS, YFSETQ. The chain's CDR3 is CASSLHPEQETQYF. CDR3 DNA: TGCGCCAGCAGCTTGCATCCAGAACAAGAGACCCAGTACTTC.

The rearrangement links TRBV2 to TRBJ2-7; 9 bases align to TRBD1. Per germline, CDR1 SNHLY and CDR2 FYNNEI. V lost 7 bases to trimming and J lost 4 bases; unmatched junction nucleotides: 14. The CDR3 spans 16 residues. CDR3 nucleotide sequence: TGTGCCAGCAAGAAGGGACAGGGTTGGGGCCGTTACGAGCAGTACTTC. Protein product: CASKKGQGWGRYEQYF.

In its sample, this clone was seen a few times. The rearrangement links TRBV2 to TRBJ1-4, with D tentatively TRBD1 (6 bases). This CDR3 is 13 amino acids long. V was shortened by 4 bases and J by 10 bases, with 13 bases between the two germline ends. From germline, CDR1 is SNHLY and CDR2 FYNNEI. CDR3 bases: TGTGCCAGCAGTGTGGCGGGGGCCGGAAAACTGTTTTTT. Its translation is CASSVAGAGKLFF.

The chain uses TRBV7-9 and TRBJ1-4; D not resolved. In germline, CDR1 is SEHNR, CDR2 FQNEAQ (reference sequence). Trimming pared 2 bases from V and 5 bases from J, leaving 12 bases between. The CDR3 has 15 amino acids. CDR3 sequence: CASSLLGIGNEKLFF. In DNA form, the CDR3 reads TGTGCCAGCAGCTTACTGGGGATAGGAAATGAAAAACTGTTTTTT.

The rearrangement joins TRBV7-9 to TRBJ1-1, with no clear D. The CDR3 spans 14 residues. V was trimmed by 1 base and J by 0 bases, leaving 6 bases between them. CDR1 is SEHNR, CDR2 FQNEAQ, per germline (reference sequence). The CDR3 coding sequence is TGTGCCAGCAGCTTAGGCAGCGTGAACACTGAAGCTTTCTTT. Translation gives CASSLGSVNTEAFF.

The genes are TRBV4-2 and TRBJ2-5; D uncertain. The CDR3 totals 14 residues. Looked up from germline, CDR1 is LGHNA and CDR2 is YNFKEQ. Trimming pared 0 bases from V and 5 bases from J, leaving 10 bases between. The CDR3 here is CASSQDTSRETQYF. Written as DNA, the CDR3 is TGTGCCAGCAGCCAAGATACCAGTCGGGAGACCCAGTACTTC.

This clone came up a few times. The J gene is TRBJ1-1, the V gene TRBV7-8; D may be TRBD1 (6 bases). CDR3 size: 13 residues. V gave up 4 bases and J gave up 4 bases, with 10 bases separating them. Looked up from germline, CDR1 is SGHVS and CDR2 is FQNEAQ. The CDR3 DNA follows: TGTGCCAGCAGCTCCGGGACATTCACTGAAGCTTTCTTT. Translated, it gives CASSSGTFTEAFF. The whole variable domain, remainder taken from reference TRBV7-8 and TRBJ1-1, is GAGVSQSPRYKVAKRGQDVALRCDPISGHVSLFWYQQALGQGPEFLTYFQNEAQLDKSGLPSDRFFAERPEGSVSTLKIQRTQQEDSAVYLCASSSGTFTEAFFGQGTRLTVV.

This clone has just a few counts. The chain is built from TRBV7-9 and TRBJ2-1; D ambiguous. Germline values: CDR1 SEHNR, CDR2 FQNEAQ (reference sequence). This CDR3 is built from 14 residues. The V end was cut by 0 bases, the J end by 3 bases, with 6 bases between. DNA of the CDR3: TGTGCCAGCAGCTTAGCATTGGGCTACAATGAGCAGTTCTTC. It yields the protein CASSLALGYNEQFF.

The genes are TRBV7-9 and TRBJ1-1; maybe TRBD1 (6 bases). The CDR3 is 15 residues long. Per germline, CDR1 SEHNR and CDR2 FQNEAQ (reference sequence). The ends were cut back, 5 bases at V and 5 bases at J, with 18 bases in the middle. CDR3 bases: TGTGCCAGCAGCCCCCTCGGGGGGCGTAAAACTGAAGCTTTCTTT. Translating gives CASSPLGGRKTEAFF.

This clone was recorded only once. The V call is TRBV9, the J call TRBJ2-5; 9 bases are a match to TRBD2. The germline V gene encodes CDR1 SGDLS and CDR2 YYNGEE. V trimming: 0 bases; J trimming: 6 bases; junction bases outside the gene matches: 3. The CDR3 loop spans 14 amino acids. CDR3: CASSVVAGEKTQYF. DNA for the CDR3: TGTGCCAGCAGCGTAGTAGCGGGAGAAAAGACCCAGTACTTC.

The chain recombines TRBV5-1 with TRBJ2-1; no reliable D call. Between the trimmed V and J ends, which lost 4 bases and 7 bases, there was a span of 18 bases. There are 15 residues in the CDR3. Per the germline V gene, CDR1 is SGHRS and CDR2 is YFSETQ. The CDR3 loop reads CASSPARGRGNEQFF. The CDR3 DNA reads TGCGCCAGCAGCCCCGCCCGAGGTCGCGGAAATGAGCAGTTCTTC. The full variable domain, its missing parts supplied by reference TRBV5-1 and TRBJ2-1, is KAGVTQTPRYLIKTRGQQVTLSCSPISGHRSVSWYQQTPGQGLQFLFEYFSETQRNKGNFPGRFSGRQFSNSRSEMNVSTLELGDSALYLCASSPARGRGNEQFFGPGTRLTVL.

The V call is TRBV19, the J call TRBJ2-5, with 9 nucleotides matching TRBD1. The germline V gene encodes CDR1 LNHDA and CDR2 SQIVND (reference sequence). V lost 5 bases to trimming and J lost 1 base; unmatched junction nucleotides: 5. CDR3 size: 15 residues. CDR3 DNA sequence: TGTGCCAGTAGTGGGAACAGGGGGCCCCAAGAGACCCAGTACTTC. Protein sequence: CASSGNRGPQETQYF.

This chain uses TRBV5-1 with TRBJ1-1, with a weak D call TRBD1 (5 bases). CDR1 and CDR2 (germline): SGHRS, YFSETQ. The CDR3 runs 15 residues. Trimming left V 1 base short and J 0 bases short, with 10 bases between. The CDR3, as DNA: TGCGCCAGCAGCTTGTTGGGACCCCTGAACACTGAAGCTTTCTTT. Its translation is CASSLLGPLNTEAFF.

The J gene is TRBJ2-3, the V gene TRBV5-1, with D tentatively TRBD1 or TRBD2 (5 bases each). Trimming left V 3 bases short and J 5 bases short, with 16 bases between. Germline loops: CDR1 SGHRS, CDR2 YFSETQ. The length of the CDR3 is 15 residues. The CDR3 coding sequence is TGCGCCAGCAGCTCCCCCGGGACCCCTCGAGATACGCAGTATTTT. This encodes CASSSPGTPRDTQYF. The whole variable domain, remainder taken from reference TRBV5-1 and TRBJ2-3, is KAGVTQTPRYLIKTRGQQVTLSCSPISGHRSVSWYQQTPGQGLQFLFEYFSETQRNKGNFPGRFSGRQFSNSRSEMNVSTLELGDSALYLCASSSPGTPRDTQYFGPGTRLTVL.

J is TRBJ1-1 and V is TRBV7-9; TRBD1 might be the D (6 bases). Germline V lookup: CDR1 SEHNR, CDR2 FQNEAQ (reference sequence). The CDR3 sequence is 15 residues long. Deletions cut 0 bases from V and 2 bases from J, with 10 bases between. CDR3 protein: CASSLAGGRNTEAFF. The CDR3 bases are TGTGCCAGCAGCTTAGCGGGGGGCCGAAACACTGAAGCTTTCTTT. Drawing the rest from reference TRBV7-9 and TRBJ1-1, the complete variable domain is DTGVSQNPRHKITKRGQNVTFRCDPISEHNRLYWYRQTLGQGPEFLTYFQNEAQLEKSRLLSDRFSAERPKGSFSTLEIQRTEQGDSAMYLCASSLAGGRNTEAFFGQGTRLTVV.

The CDR3 sequence is CASSYRTGAGPPLHF. CDR3 nucleotides: TGTGCCAGCAGCTACCGGACAGGGGCTGGCCCACCCCTCCACTTT. The chain employs TRBV7-2 and TRBJ1-6, with 9 bases that match TRBD1. The CDR3 extends over 15 amino acids. The trim removed 4 bases at V and 11 bases at J, leaving 9 bases unmatched. CDR1 SGHTA and CDR2 FQGNSA come from the germline V gene.

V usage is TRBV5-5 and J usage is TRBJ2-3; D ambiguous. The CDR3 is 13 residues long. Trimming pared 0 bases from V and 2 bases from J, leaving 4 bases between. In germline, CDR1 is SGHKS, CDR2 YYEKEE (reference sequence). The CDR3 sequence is CASSLGATDTQYF. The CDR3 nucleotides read TGTGCCAGCAGCTTGGGGGCCACAGATACGCAGTATTTT.

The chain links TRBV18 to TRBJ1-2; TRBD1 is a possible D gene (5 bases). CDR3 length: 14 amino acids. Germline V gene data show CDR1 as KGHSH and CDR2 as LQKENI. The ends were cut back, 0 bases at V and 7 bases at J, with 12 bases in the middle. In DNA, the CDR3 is TGTGCCAGCTCACCACCCGACGGGGCGCTTGGCTACACCTTC. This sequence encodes CASSPPDGALGYTF.

The CDR3 here is CASSPQTGGNQPQHF. CDR3 coding DNA: TGTGCCAGCAGCCCCCAAACAGGGGGAAATCAGCCCCAGCATTTT. This rearrangement joins TRBV7-9 to TRBJ1-5, with TRBD1 matching over 8 bases. The CDR3 has 15 amino acids. Germline-derived CDR1 and CDR2 are SEHNR and FQNEAQ (reference sequence). J gave up 4 bases and V 5 bases, and 7 bases lay outside the gene matches.

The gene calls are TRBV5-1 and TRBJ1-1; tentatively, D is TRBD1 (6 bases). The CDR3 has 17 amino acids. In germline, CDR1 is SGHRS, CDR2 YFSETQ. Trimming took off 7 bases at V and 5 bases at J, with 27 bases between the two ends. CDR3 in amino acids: CASSWDGTPGRGTEAFF. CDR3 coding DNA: TGCGCCAGCTCCTGGGACGGGACTCCAGGAAGGGGGACTGAAGCTTTCTTT. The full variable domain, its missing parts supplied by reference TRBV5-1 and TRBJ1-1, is KAGVTQTPRYLIKTRGQQVTLSCSPISGHRSVSWYQQTPGQGLQFLFEYFSETQRNKGNFPGRFSGRQFSNSRSEMNVSTLELGDSALYLCASSWDGTPGRGTEAFFGQGTRLTVV.

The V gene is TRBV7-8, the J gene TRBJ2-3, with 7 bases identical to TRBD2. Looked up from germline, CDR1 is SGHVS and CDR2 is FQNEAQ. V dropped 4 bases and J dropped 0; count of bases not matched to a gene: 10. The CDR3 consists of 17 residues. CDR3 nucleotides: TGTGCCAGCAGCTCAAGCTTAGCGCGGGGGAGCACAGATACGCAGTATTTT. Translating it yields CASSSSLARGSTDTQYF.

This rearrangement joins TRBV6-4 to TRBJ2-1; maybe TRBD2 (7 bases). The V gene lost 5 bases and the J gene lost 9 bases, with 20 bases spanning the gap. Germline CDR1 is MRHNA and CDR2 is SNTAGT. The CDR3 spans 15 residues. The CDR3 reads CASSPITGGLSEQFF. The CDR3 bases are TGTGCCAGCAGTCCGATCACGGGGGGCCTTAGTGAGCAGTTCTTC.

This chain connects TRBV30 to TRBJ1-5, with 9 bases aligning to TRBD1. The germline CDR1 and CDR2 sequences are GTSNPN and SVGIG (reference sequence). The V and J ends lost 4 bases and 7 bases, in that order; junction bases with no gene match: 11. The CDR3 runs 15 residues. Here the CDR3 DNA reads TGTGCCTGGACCCCGGGACAGGGAACTGGGCAGCCCCAGCATTTT. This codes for CAWTPGQGTGQPQHF.

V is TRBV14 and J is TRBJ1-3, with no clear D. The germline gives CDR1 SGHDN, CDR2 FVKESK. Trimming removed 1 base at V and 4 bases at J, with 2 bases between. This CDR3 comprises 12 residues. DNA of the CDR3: TGTGCCAGCAGCCAAGTAGGAAACACCATATATTTT. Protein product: CASSQVGNTIYF.

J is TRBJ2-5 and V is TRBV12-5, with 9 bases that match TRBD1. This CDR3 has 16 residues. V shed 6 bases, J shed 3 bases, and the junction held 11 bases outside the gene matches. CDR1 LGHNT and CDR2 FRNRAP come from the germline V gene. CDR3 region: CASGDQDRGVEETQYF. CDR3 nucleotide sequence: TGTGCTAGTGGCGACCAGGACAGGGGCGTTGAAGAGACCCAGTACTTC.

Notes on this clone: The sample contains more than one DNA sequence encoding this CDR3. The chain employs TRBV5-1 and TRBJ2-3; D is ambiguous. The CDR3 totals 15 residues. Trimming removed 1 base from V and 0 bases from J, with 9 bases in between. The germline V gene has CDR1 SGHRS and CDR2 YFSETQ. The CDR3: CASSLTGASTDTQYF. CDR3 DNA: TGCGCCAGCAGCTTGACTGGTGCGAGCACAGATACGCAGTATTTT. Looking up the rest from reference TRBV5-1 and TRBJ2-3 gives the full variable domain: KAGVTQTPRYLIKTRGQQVTLSCSPISGHRSVSWYQQTPGQGLQFLFEYFSETQRNKGNFPGRFSGRQFSNSRSEMNVSTLELGDSALYLCASSLTGASTDTQYFGPGTRLTVL.

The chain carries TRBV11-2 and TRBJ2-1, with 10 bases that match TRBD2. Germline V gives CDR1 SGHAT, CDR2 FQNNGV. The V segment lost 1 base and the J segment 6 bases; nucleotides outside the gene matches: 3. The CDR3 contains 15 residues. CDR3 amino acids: CASSLALAGVNEQFF. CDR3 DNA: TGTGCCAGCAGCTTAGCTCTAGCGGGGGTCAATGAGCAGTTCTTC.

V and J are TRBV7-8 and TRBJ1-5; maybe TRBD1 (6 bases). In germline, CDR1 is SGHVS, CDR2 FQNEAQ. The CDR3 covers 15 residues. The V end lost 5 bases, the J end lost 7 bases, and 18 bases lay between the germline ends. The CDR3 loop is CASSPGTWGFQPQHF. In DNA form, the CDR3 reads TGTGCCAGCAGCCCAGGGACATGGGGTTTCCAGCCCCAGCATTTT.